The 17 T cell receptor beta chains in this list originate from one sample, sequenced in a study of blood T cell repertoires in COVID-19. Using immunoSEQ multiplex PCR, the repertoire was profiled, and TCRdb retains in-frame clones only, with some absent. The sample gives hundreds of thousands of clones, around 90% of which show up once; approximately 1.5% is in the top ten. Sequenced: PBMCs or T cells enriched from blood (not recorded which). The origin of the receptors is a woman aged 45-59 years who had recovered from COVID-19.

V and J are TRBV7-3 and TRBJ2-7, with 7 bases that match TRBD1. The CDR3 sequence is 13 residues long. V shed 2 bases and J 6 bases; nucleotides not matched to a gene: 4. The germline gives CDR1 SGHTA, CDR2 FQGTGA. In DNA, the CDR3 is TGTGCCAGCAGCTTAGACAGGGAATCCGAGCAGTACTTC. Its translation is CASSLDRESEQYF.

There are a few counts of this clone. The chain uses TRBV18 and TRBJ2-1, with 11 positions matching TRBD2. Losses at the gene ends were 4 bases for V and 5 bases for J; bases not matched to a gene: 4. The CDR3 runs to 15 residues. Germline values: CDR1 KGHSH, CDR2 LQKENI. CDR3 sequence (DNA): TGTGCCAGCTCACGTAGCGGGAGGGCGGACAATGAGCAGTTCTTC. Protein sequence: CASSRSGRADNEQFF.

The chain links TRBV5-4 to TRBJ1-2; no firm D call. The CDR3 totals 15 residues. Germline V gene sequence: CDR1 SGHNT, CDR2 YYREEE (reference sequence). Trimming cost V 1 base and J 8 bases, with 18 bases left between them. The CDR3 DNA reads as TGTGCCAGCAGCTTGAGTCCGGGGAGTTTAGGGGGCTACACCTTC. Encoded protein: CASSLSPGSLGGYTF.

This chain joins TRBV5-4 and TRBJ1-2, with 7 bases identical to TRBD1. V gave up 4 bases and J gave up 7 bases; unmatched junction bases: 4. CDR1 and CDR2 from the germline V gene are SGHNT and YYREEE (reference sequence). The CDR3 spans 12 residues. DNA for the CDR3: TGTGCCAGCAGCCCGCGGACAGGTGGCTACACCTTC. Its protein product is CASSPRTGGYTF.

This chain links TRBV10-3 with TRBJ2-2; D is uncertain. The CDR3 length is 12 residues. CDR1 is ENHRY and CDR2 is SYGVKD in the germline V gene. V lost 0 bases and J lost 10, with 6 bases in between. CDR3 in DNA: TGTGCCATCAGTGAGTCTTGGCCGGAGCTGTTTTTT. Protein product: CAISESWPELFF.

The rearrangement uses TRBV4-1 and TRBJ1-2, with D tentatively TRBD1 (6 bases). Trimming removed 4 bases at V and 8 bases at J, with 20 bases between. The CDR3 spans 15 residues. Looked up from germline, CDR1 is MGHRA and CDR2 is YSYEKL. The CDR3 sequence: CASSPAPAGARGYTF. DNA of the CDR3: TGCGCCAGCAGCCCCGCACCGGCGGGGGCGCGGGGCTACACCTTC.

The gene calls are TRBV27 and TRBJ1-5, with no clear D. The CDR3 is 17 residues long. V lost 0 bases, J lost 2 bases, and 14 bases lay in between. In germline, CDR1 is MNHEY, CDR2 SMNVEV (reference sequence). CDR3 loop: CASSLSTPSLGNQPQHF. The CDR3 nucleotides are TGTGCCAGCAGTTTATCGACTCCATCCCTAGGCAATCAGCCCCAGCATTTT.

Written as DNA, the CDR3 is TGTGCCACCAGTGATCCCCTCCAGGGGACAAATACGCAGTATTTT. Translation gives CATSDPLQGTNTQYF. V gene TRBV24-1 combines with J gene TRBJ2-3; the D gene is possibly TRBD1 (6 bases). Trimming took off 3 bases at V and 7 bases at J, with 16 bases between the two ends. The CDR3 consists of 15 residues. Germline CDR1 and CDR2: KGHDR and SFDVKD.

The chain combines TRBV4-2 with TRBJ2-7; 7 bases map to TRBD2. This CDR3 has 16 residues. Unmatched junction bases numbered 10, after V lost 1 base and J lost 4 bases. Germline CDR1 LGHNA, CDR2 YNFKEQ. CDR3 nucleotide sequence: TGTGCCAGCAGCCAAGTTCCCGGGGGGAAAAATTACGAGCAGTACTTC. It translates to CASSQVPGGKNYEQYF.

Comments on this clone: Additional DNA sequences in this sample encode the identical CDR3. The chain employs TRBV14 and TRBJ1-2; 8 bases map to TRBD1. The CDR3 runs 13 residues. The germline CDR1 and CDR2 sequences are SGHDN and FVKESK. V was pared by 4 bases and J by 5 bases, with 3 bases of the junction left unmatched. The CDR3 DNA reads TGTGCCAGCAGCCCCGGACAGGGTTATGGCTACACCTTC. Translation gives CASSPGQGYGYTF.

This chain joins TRBV24-1 and TRBJ1-5, with 7 nucleotides matching TRBD1. V lost 4 bases, J lost 0 bases, and 14 bases stayed unmatched. There are 19 residues in the CDR3. Germline-derived CDR1 and CDR2 are KGHDR and SFDVKD. The CDR3 coding sequence is TGTGCCACCAGTGAACATGAAAAACAGGGGAACCATAGCAATCAGCCCCAGCATTTT. Its protein product is CATSEHEKQGNHSNQPQHF.

This clone was recorded at least ten times. CDR3 loop: CASRSYSPNTEAFF. The DNA for the CDR3 is TGCGCCAGCAGATCTTACAGTCCAAACACTGAAGCTTTCTTT. The chain uses TRBV5-1 and TRBJ1-1; no clear D gene. Germline V gene lookup returns CDR1 SGHRS and CDR2 YFSETQ. V shed 5 bases and J shed 2 bases, with 13 bases lying between them. The CDR3 extends over 14 amino acids.

This sequence joins TRBV6-2 or TRBV6-3 and TRBJ2-2; 12 nucleotides line up with TRBD2. The CDR3 loop spans 18 amino acids. The trim removed 0 bases at V and 1 base at J, leaving 3 bases unmatched. CDR1 is MNHEY and CDR2 is SVGEGT in the germline V gene. Written as DNA, the CDR3 is TGTGCCAGCAGTTACTCGAAGACTAGCGGGAGGAACACCGGGGAGCTGTTTTTT. Its protein product is CASSYSKTSGRNTGELFF.

J is TRBJ1-1 and V is TRBV11-1, with TRBD1 as a possible D gene (5 bases). Germline V gives CDR1 SGHAT, CDR2 FQDESV (reference sequence). V was pared by 5 bases and J by 1 base, with 14 bases between. This CDR3 contains 15 residues. The CDR3 loop is CASSPRGGGNTEAFF. CDR3 DNA sequence: TGTGCCAGCAGCCCCCGTGGGGGGGGGAACACTGAAGCTTTCTTT.

The chain uses TRBV5-1 and TRBJ1-6; the D is unclear. Trimming cost V 2 bases and J 7 bases, with 7 bases left between them. Germline CDR1 and CDR2: SGHRS and YFSETQ. CDR3 length: 13 residues. Here the CDR3 DNA reads TGCGCCAGCAGCTTCACAGAAAATTCACCCCTCCACTTT. It codes for CASSFTENSPLHF.

The gene calls are TRBV2 and TRBJ2-6; 7 nucleotides match TRBD1. The germline V gene encodes CDR1 SNHLY and CDR2 FYNNEI. V was pared by 5 bases and J by 2 bases, with 3 bases of the junction left unmatched. There are 15 residues in the CDR3. The CDR3 sequence is CASSSDRAGANVLTF. The CDR3 coding sequence is TGTGCCAGCAGTTCTGACAGGGCTGGGGCCAACGTCCTGACTTTC.

About this clone itself: Other DNA sequences in this specimen translate into the identical CDR3. The chain is built from TRBV27 and TRBJ1-4, with 10 bases aligning to TRBD1. Germline-derived CDR1 and CDR2 are MNHEY and SMNVEV (reference sequence). This CDR3 is built from 14 residues. V lost 6 bases, J lost 8 bases, and 6 bases stayed unmatched. The CDR3 nucleotides are TGTGCCAGCAGCCGGGACAGGGGTGGAGAAAAACTGTTTTTT. This translates into CASSRDRGGEKLFF.